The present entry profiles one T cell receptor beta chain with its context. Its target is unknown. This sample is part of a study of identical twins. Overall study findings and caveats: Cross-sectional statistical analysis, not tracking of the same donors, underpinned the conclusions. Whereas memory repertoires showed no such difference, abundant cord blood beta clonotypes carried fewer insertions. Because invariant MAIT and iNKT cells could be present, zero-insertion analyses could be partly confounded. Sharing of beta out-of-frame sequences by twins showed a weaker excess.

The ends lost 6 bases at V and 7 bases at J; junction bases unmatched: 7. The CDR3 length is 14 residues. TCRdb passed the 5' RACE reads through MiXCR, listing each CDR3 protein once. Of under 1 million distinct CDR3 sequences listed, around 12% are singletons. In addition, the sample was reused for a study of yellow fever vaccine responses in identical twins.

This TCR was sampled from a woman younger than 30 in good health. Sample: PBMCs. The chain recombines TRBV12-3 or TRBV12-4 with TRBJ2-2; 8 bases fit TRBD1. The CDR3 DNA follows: TGTGCCAGCAGGCTGACAGGGGTGGACGGGGAGCTGTTTTTT. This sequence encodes CASRLTGVDGELFF.